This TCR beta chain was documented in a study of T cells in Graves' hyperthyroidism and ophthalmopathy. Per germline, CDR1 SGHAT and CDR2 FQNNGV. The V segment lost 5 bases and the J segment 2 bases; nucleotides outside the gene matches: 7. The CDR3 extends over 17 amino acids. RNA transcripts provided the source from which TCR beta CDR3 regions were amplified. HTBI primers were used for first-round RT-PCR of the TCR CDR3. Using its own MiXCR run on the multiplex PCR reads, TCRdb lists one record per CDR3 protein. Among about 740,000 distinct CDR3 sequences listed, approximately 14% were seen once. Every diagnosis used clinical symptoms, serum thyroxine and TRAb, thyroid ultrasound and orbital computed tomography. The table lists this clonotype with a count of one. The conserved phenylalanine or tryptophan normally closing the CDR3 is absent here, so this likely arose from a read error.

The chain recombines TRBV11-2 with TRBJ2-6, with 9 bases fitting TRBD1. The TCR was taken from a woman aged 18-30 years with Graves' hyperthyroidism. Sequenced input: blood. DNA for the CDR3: TGTGCCAGCAGCCTTGAAAGACAGGGGGCTGGGGCCAACGTCCTGACTTTA. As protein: CASSLERQGAGANVLTL.